A single sample gave rise to the 10 T cell receptor beta chains below, sequenced in a study of blood T cell repertoires in COVID-19. Libraries were prepared by immunoSEQ multiplex PCR; TCRdb keeps only in-frame clonotypes and omits some of them. The sample yields 170,000 or so clones, around 83% seen once. Sequenced sample: peripheral blood. These receptor sequences come from a woman aged 65 to 85 with COVID-19, enrolled during active disease.

V gene TRBV19 combines with J gene TRBJ1-5, with 7 bases fitting TRBD1. Germline values: CDR1 LNHDA, CDR2 SQIVND (reference sequence). V gave up 1 base and J gave up 1 base; unmatched junction bases: 13. CDR3 length equals 19 residues. The CDR3 nucleotides are TGTGCCAGTAGTATAGCGAGGGAAGGGGGCGCGGGAAGCAATCAGCCCCAGCATTTT. Translated, it gives CASSIAREGGAGSNQPQHF.

This clone was seen many times. Other DNA variants within this sample encode the same CDR3. This CDR3 reads CASSLDRVYEQYF. CDR3 in DNA: TGTGCCAGCAGCTTAGACAGAGTATACGAGCAGTACTTC. The V gene is TRBV7-9, the J gene TRBJ2-7, with no clear D. The CDR3 consists of 13 residues. V shed 1 base and J shed 4 bases, with 8 bases lying between them. Germline CDR1 and CDR2: SEHNR and FQNEAQ (reference sequence).

This clone was observed a handful of times. The genes are TRBV28 and TRBJ2-3; possibly TRBD1 for D (5 bases). Per the germline V gene, CDR1 is MDHEN and CDR2 is SYDVKM. The CDR3 sequence is 14 residues long. Trimming left V 5 bases short and J 4 bases short, with 13 bases between. The CDR3 DNA follows: TGTGCCAGCAGTCACTACAGGTTCTCAGATACGCAGTATTTT. Amino acid sequence: CASSHYRFSDTQYF.

The V call is TRBV11-3, the J call TRBJ2-7, with 13 bases lining up with TRBD2. With V trimmed by 3 bases and J by 0 bases, 5 bases remained unmatched. The CDR3 runs to 17 residues. Germline V gene sequence: CDR1 SGHNT, CDR2 YENEEA. DNA for the CDR3: TGTGCCAGCAGCTTGGGACTAGCGGGATCCCACTCCTACGAGCAGTACTTC. Translating it yields CASSLGLAGSHSYEQYF.

The rearrangement uses TRBV5-1 and TRBJ2-1; D might be TRBD1 (5 bases). V gave up 7 bases and J gave up 2 bases, with 13 bases separating them. The CDR3 is made up of 14 amino acids. CDR1 and CDR2 (germline): SGHRS, YFSETQ. The CDR3 bases are TGCGCCAGCTCCCAAGGGGAAACCTACAATGAGCAGTTCTTC. This gives the protein CASSQGETYNEQFF. The full variable domain, its missing parts supplied by reference TRBV5-1 and TRBJ2-1, is KAGVTQTPRYLIKTRGQQVTLSCSPISGHRSVSWYQQTPGQGLQFLFEYFSETQRNKGNFPGRFSGRQFSNSRSEMNVSTLELGDSALYLCASSQGETYNEQFFGPGTRLTVL.

This sequence joins TRBV19 and TRBJ2-7; 10 positions agree with TRBD2. The CDR3 length is 14 residues. V shed 5 bases and J 6 bases; nucleotides not matched to a gene: 7. Germline CDR1 and CDR2: LNHDA and SQIVND (reference sequence). The CDR3 region is CASSPSGSQPEQYF. The CDR3 coding sequence is TGTGCCAGTAGTCCTAGCGGGAGCCAACCCGAGCAGTACTTC.

In this sample, this clone turned up once. This chain uses TRBV5-1 with TRBJ2-3; 8 bases line up with TRBD2. The CDR3 contains 15 residues. Germline lookup yields CDR1 SGHRS and CDR2 YFSETQ. V lost 0 bases to trimming and J lost 5 bases; unmatched junction nucleotides: 5. CDR3 bases: TGCGCCAGCAGCTTGGAAGGGACTAGAGGAGATACGCAGTATTTT. Encoded protein: CASSLEGTRGDTQYF. Full variable domain (rest looked up from reference TRBV5-1 and TRBJ2-3): KAGVTQTPRYLIKTRGQQVTLSCSPISGHRSVSWYQQTPGQGLQFLFEYFSETQRNKGNFPGRFSGRQFSNSRSEMNVSTLELGDSALYLCASSLEGTRGDTQYFGPGTRLTVL.

The chain joins TRBV19 to TRBJ2-2; 10 bases line up with TRBD1. Germline lookup yields CDR1 LNHDA and CDR2 SQIVND (reference sequence). With V trimmed by 7 bases and J by 6 bases, 5 bases remained unmatched. The length of the CDR3 is 14 residues. CDR3 protein: CASTGTGAAGELFF. In DNA, the CDR3 is TGTGCCAGTACCGGGACAGGGGCGGCCGGGGAGCTGTTTTTT.

The chain carries TRBV21-1 and TRBJ2-1; the table gives TRBD2 as D, unverified against the DNA. TRBV21-1 is deemed a pseudogene. This CDR3 has 18 residues. The CDR3 reads CASSSHSTGVPESNEQFF. DNA of the CDR3: TGTGCCAGCAGCAGCCACTCGACGGGGGTCCCGGAGTCCAATGAGCAGTTCTTC.

CDR3 protein: CASSVSLQETQYF. In DNA, the CDR3 is TGTGCCAGCAGCGTATCGCTACAAGAGACCCAGTACTTC. The chain joins TRBV9 to TRBJ2-5; unclear D gene. The germline V gene encodes CDR1 SGDLS and CDR2 YYNGEE. The V and J ends lost 1 base and 2 bases respectively, with 6 bases between them. This CDR3 has 13 amino acids.